Listed here is a single TCR beta chain. Which antigen it targets is not known. Base-call qualities are not available, and no considerably larger clone is one nucleotide away. The library was obtained by the immunoSEQ multiplex PCR assay. A mixture of 60 forward primers for TCR Vbeta segments and 13 reverse primers for TCR Jbeta segments was used in the multiplex PCR. Amplification of the CDR3 region of rearranged TCR beta genes was performed with a multiplex PCR assay on genomic DNA. The Illumina HiSeq System was used to sequence the amplified TCR beta libraries as 87-base-pair reads. The study's own analysis went as follows. Across the 670 or so repertoires, a later analysis counted 60 million to 90 million unique TCR beta chains, 9.5 million to 12 million of which were shared by at least two donors. A nearest-neighbor algorithm error-corrected the raw reads and collapsed the reads into unique sequences, merging closely related sequences to remove PCR and sequencing errors. To assign V, D and J gene segments, CDR3 sequences were aligned to IMGT reference sequences. For a sequence to be retained, a match of at least six nucleotides to both a V gene segment and a J gene segment was required. Rearrangements were called productive when the CDR3 lacked stop codons and stayed in frame with V and J; all others were non-productive. Following IMGT convention, CDR3 was defined as the stretch from the second conserved V-encoded cysteine to the conserved J-encoded phenylalanine. The earlier analysis of some 600 of the donors excluded sequences that lacked an unambiguous match to a single V gene segment. An earlier analysis of fewer than 750 of the donors classified V segments as functional when productive rearrangements were above 56.7% and as segregating when the standard deviation between donors was above 5%. A statistical classification framework was developed to diagnose cytomegalovirus status using the catalog of TCR beta chain sequences. In a later analysis, V and J genes were assigned by comparing TCR nucleotide sequences against IMGT/GENE-DB human TR gene sequences. Using the TCRdist pipeline, a later analysis assigned CDR3 sequences along with most-parsimonious VDJ recombination scenarios. In a later analysis, each TCR beta chain was defined by its CDR3 amino acid sequence together with its V-gene family, and reads without a unique V-gene family were excluded. A later analysis removed roughly 590 highly shared, low-generation-probability nucleotide sequences to deal with suspected cross-contamination and a sequencing artifact. In a later analysis, a clonal expansion index for each public chain was calculated from normalized within-repertoire ranks of inferred template counts. A later analysis computed generation probabilities with a VDJ recombination model fitted to out-of-frame rearrangements, and checked the results against IGoR. Hypergeometric tests were used in a later analysis to score TCR-TCR, TCR-HLA and TCR-CMV co-occurrence, with a repertoire-size bias correction applied to the TCR pairs. To estimate false discovery rates, a later analysis permuted the HLA or CMV assignments 20 times. In a later analysis, co-occurring TCRs were grouped using DBSCAN, with TCRdist sequence similarity added in when clustering inside HLA-allele-positive subsets. Repertoires with fewer than 30,000 or more than 120,000 public chains were left out of co-occurrence clustering, as were several repertoires with anomalous nucleotide sharing. TCRdb's version of the immuneACCESS table is confined to in-frame rearrangements and falls short of the full clone set. An unresolved V gene accounts for under half of the shortfall where checked; the remainder is of unknown origin. V and J calls and clone size are copied from that table; D and trimming were computed from the DNA. Present in this sample are approximately 240,000 clones, about three quarters of which were seen just once. Less than 3.5% of the sample is in the top ten clones.

The data were taken from a study of cytomegalovirus exposure and HLA in healthy donors (dated 2017 in TCRdb). Study-wide context: According to an earlier analysis of 550 to 750 of the donors, 200 million or so T cells yielded some 110 million unique TCR beta sequences and about 280 Gb of sequence data. Rather than using new phenotypic data, the later analysis identified candidate immune exposures from TCR beta sequences and from how often those sequences occurred across donors. Roughly 320 gigabases of sequencing data and about 92 million unique TCR sequences made up an early release that covered 500 to 650 HLA-typed donors. The study aimed to test whether signatures of past pathogen exposure could be identified by cataloging public T cell receptors. An earlier analysis of about 600 of the donors used high-throughput TCR beta sequencing to judge whether each TCR beta V gene segment behaved as functional or pseudogenic. Of the approximately 400 genotyped donors, 65% to 90% fell in the genetic ancestry cluster associated with self-reported Caucasian donors. A later genetic analysis took genome-wide SNP genotypes for about 65% of the roughly 670 donors and used that subset as a discovery cohort. Among some 410 genotyped donors of the cohort, an average of about 240,000 unique TCR beta nucleotide sequences were sequenced per donor, roughly a sixth of them non-productive. Alongside the repertoire data, information on donor age, sex, ethnicity and CMV serostatus was compiled. Four to six DR-DQ haplotypes were handled as single units for association and clustering, since linkage in the cohort was strong. A separate validation cohort of approximately 130 different subjects was used in addition to the approximately 700-subject first cohort. A later analysis re-examined previously published TCR beta repertoires from around 670 donors and added high-resolution HLA genotyping to investigate patterns of TCR occurrence. The study combined high-throughput TCR immunosequencing, statistical association of individual TCRs with disease status, and machine learning to predict cytomegalovirus infection status. Class I and class II HLA loci were covered by the typing at four-digit resolution. Typing coverage differed by locus: A, B, C, DRB1 and DQB1 were typed in about 620-640 donors, DQA1 in roughly 510, DPA1 in some 610, and DPB1 in 400 to 480. All discovery cohort repertoires had been generated on a single sequencing platform. Using immunosequencing, the study profiled T cell repertoires from 500 to 800 subjects and related those repertoires to cytomegalovirus serostatus.

Reading from cysteine to phenylalanine, the CDR3 counts 15 amino acids. This entry keeps only the CDR3 DNA: 45 bases, framed from base 1. CDR1 KGHSH and CDR2 LQKENI are derived from the germline V gene. V gives up 3 bases and J gives up 3 bases, and the segment between their germline ends measures 14 bases. In total, more than 500 healthy bone marrow donors made up the cohort. At the time of sampling, every cohort member was nominally healthy, though immune exposures that went unrecorded were likely present. The donor tested CMV seropositive and was one of the 289 seropositive cohort members. A peripheral blood sample was collected from each donor, and TCR beta sequencing was performed on peripheral blood mononuclear cells. The Qiagen DNeasy Blood Extraction Kit was used to extract genomic DNA from the blood cell samples. The paper as a whole reports these results and caveats: According to a later analysis, most CMV-associated TCR beta chains appeared to be HLA-restricted, and the HLA associations seemed to be driven largely by CMV exposure. At a false discovery rate of 0.05, a later analysis linked under 20,000 TCR beta sequences to specific HLA alleles. A cluster of highly shared sequence variants was judged likely to represent a technical artifact of the sequencing pipeline. Cytomegalovirus status was reported to be diagnosed by the classifier with high specificity and sensitivity in both the original and validation cohorts. Strong co-occurrence of HLA alleles, especially DR and DQ, made assigning TCR associations to individual alleles difficult. Because counts were too low, more than 15 rarely observed V segments, including chromosome 9 orphons, were excluded from the earlier analysis of 587 of the donors. Roughly uniform sequencing depth across donors was assumed in presence/absence analyses, although this assumption may not hold. For the cohort, immune exposure information was limited to CMV serostatus. Several of the top co-occurrence clusters appeared to be linked to parvovirus B19, influenza, CMV and Epstein-Barr virus, according to a later analysis. Because some donors lacked HLA typing at each locus, the association tests relied only on the typed subset. Linkage disequilibrium might explain the correlated functional status among segregating V segments, but an unknown experimental factor could not be ruled out. The 87-base-pair reads could not distinguish some IMGT-functional V segments, including TRBV6-2 and TRBV6-3, so those segments were excluded. An association between a missense DCLRE1C variant and V-gene and J-gene trimming of TCR beta chains was found in a later genetic analysis and replicated in an independent cohort. This cohort had only TCR beta chains sequenced, and the lack of alpha or paired-chain data limited which features could be detected. Three of the identified cytomegalovirus-associated TCR beta chains were confirmed in vitro to be specific for cytomegalovirus antigens. In a later analysis, HLA-associated TCR beta chains showed more clonal expansion and lower generation probabilities than non-associated chains that were equally common. While some public TCRs were present in many individuals, most TCR sequences turned up only very rarely across donors. In the study, some 180 TCR beta chains were listed as associated with cytomegalovirus. A later analysis found that TCR association rates varied across HLA loci, with DRB1 alleles showing the most associated TCRs and HLA-C alleles the fewest. In a later genetic analysis, fewer N-insertions in productive TCRs were reported among donors in an Asian-associated ancestry cluster than the approximately 630-donor mean. In an earlier analysis of around 600 of the donors, most TCR beta V segments were observed in productive rearrangements about 90% or about 30% of the time, broadly matching IMGT annotations. A further reported finding was that TCR beta sequences accurately predicted the HLA-A and HLA-B alleles for most subjects in the first cohort. It was suggested by the authors that the approach could potentially be generalized to other disease states and immunological phenotypes.

The source is a woman aged 55-69 years in good health and CMV-seropositive. What was sequenced was PBMCs. The chain employs TRBV18 and TRBJ1-1, with a weak D call of TRBD1 (5 bases match). The DNA sequence reads TGTGCCAGCTCACCGTCTGGGGGGTGGGACACTGAAGCTTTCTTT. The translation is CASSPSGGWDTEAFF.